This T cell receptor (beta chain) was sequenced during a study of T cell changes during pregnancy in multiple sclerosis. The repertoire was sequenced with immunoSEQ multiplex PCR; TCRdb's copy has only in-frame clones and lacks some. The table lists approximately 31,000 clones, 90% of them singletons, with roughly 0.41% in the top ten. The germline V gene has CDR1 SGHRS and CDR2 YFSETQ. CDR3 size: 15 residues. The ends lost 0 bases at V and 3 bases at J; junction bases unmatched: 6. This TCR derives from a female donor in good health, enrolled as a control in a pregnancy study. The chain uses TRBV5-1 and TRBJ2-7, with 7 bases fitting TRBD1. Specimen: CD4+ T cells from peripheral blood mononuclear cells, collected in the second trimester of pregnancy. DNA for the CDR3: TGCGCCAGCAGCTTGGTACAGGGGCTGGACTACGAGCAGTACTTC. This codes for CASSLVQGLDYEQYF.